This T cell receptor (beta chain) is from a study of CD8+CD57+ T cells in acquired aplastic anemia. Remarks on this clonotype: Its target is unknown.

Patients sequenced had flow cytometry evidence of CD8+CD57+ cell expansion. Using genomic DNA as the template, TCR beta VDJ and CDR3 profiling was carried out. In TCRdb, the reads were re-called with MiXCR into one record per CDR3 protein. Of around 200,000 distinct CDR3 sequences detected, about half appear once; the ten largest clones hold less than 20%. Trimming removed 6 bases from V and 0 bases from J, with 14 bases in between. The CDR3 runs 15 residues. The V gene's germline CDR1 is KGHSH and CDR2 LQKENI. Regarding the study as a whole: Statistical testing detected no significant gap in CD8+ Simpson's diversity between patients and controls. Patients and controls shared 25 to 30 CD8+ CDR3 sequences, which appeared highly expressed in patients and within their immunodominant clones.

Material: sorted CD4+, CD8+, or CD8+CD57+ T cells (not recorded which) from PBMCs. The V call is TRBV18, the J call TRBJ1-1, with a weak D call TRBD1 (6 bases). The receptor's source is a human donor with aplastic anemia. CDR3 sequence reads: CASSPLTGLNTEAFF. For the CDR3, the DNA is TGTGCCAGCTCGCCCCTCACAGGGTTGAACACTGAAGCTTTCTTT.